This T cell receptor beta chain was sequenced for a study of regulatory T cells in long-lasting Graves disease. Study findings and constraints: Favored usage of TRBV28, TRBJ1-2 and TRBJ2-5 was recorded in persistent disease.

In the case of this clonotype: Its target is not known.

With 4 bases removed from V and 0 bases from J, the gap between germline ends came to 11 bases. This CDR3 contains 15 residues. Germline values: CDR1 SGHRS, CDR2 YFSETQ. CDR3-region Arm-PCR and iRepertoire HTBI primers produced the TCR beta libraries. MiXCR was run by TCRdb on the multiplex PCR reads, yielding one entry per CDR3 protein. The data hold around 500,000 distinct CDR3 sequences, with around 16% observed a single time. Documented time point: newly diagnosed GD, antithyroid drugs for less than 3 months. The TCR library was prepared using RNA isolated from PBMCs. In addition, the sample was reused for a study of T cells in Graves' hyperthyroidism and ophthalmopathy. As that report states: The primer set for the first-round RT-PCR of the TCR CDR3 was HTBI.

The TCR was taken from a woman aged 40 to 65 with Graves disease. V is TRBV5-1 and J is TRBJ1-3, with no clear D. The sample consisted of peripheral blood mononuclear cells (PBMCs), taken at new diagnosis, from a patient treated with antithyroid drugs. The CDR3 nucleotides are TGCGCCAGCAGCCCGGGGATGGCCTCTGGAAACACCATATATTTT. Translation: CASSPGMASGNTIYF. Together with reference TRBV5-1 and TRBJ1-3, the CDR3 gives the full variable domain: KAGVTQTPRYLIKTRGQQVTLSCSPISGHRSVSWYQQTPGQGLQFLFEYFSETQRNKGNFPGRFSGRQFSNSRSEMNVSTLELGDSALYLCASSPGMASGNTIYFGEGSWLTVV.